The 29 T cell receptor beta chains given below trace back to one sample, sequenced in a study of cytomegalovirus exposure and HLA in healthy donors. The PCR was carried out with 60 Vbeta primers and 13 Jbeta primers. The assay was immunoSEQ multiplex PCR, and TCRdb's table has in-frame clones only and misses some. The sample has roughly 140,000 clones; 85% are singletons. Input material: PBMCs. These receptors were taken from a woman aged 18-29 years in good health and CMV-seronegative.

The genes are TRBV30 and TRBJ2-2; D possibly corresponds to TRBD1 (5 bases). Germline values: CDR1 GTSNPN, CDR2 SVGIG (reference sequence). The CDR3 contains 11 residues. Trimming cost V 4 bases and J 5 bases, with 5 bases left between them. The CDR3 nucleotides read TGTGCCTGGACAGGGACCGGGGAGCTGTTTTTT. As protein: CAWTGTGELFF.

V and J are TRBV16 and TRBJ2-1; TRBD2 agrees at 7 bases. The CDR3 spans 15 residues. With V trimmed by 0 bases and J by 7 bases, 6 bases remained unmatched. In germline, CDR1 is KGHSY, CDR2 FQNENV. The CDR3 is CASSQSGLGLNEQFF. The CDR3 nucleotides read TGTGCCAGCAGCCAATCTGGACTAGGCTTAAATGAGCAGTTCTTC.

In this sample, this clone turned up once. The V call is TRBV11-1, the J call TRBJ1-2, with 7 bases matching TRBD1. The length of the CDR3 is 14 residues. Looked up from germline, CDR1 is SGHAT and CDR2 is FQDESV (reference sequence). The trim removed 0 bases at V and 8 bases at J, leaving 6 bases unmatched. CDR3 in amino acids: CASSLAPDRVGYTF. In DNA, the CDR3 is TGTGCCAGCAGCTTAGCCCCCGACAGGGTCGGCTACACCTTC.

The gene calls are TRBV19 and TRBJ1-5, with D unresolved. CDR3 length equals 13 residues. Germline values: CDR1 LNHDA, CDR2 SQIVND (reference sequence). V was clipped by 1 base and J by 7 bases, with 8 bases between them. The DNA for the CDR3 is TGTGCCAGTAGTATAGGGCCAGGACAGCCCCAGCATTTT. Protein: CASSIGPGQPQHF. Using reference TRBV19 and TRBJ1-5 for the parts outside the CDR3, the full variable domain is DGGITQSPKYLFRKEGQNVTLSCEQNLNHDAMYWYRQDPGQGLRLIYYSQIVNDFQKGDIAEGYSVSREKKESFPLTVTSAQKNPTAFYLCASSIGPGQPQHFGDGTRLSIL.

This chain joins TRBV30 and TRBJ1-6, with D hard to call. The CDR3 loop spans 18 amino acids. Germline CDR1 is GTSNPN and CDR2 is SVGIG (reference sequence). V dropped 0 bases and J dropped 1 base, with 16 bases sitting between them. CDR3 nucleotides: TGTGCCTGGAGTGTACAGCGGTCTTCGGTGTCCTATAATTCACCCCTCCACTTT. As protein: CAWSVQRSSVSYNSPLHF.

The chain is built from TRBV7-2 and TRBJ2-5; weak D call: TRBD1 (6 bases). V was shortened by 2 bases and J by 0 bases, with 10 bases between the two germline ends. CDR1 and CDR2 from the germline V gene are SGHTA and FQGNSA. The CDR3 sequence is 15 residues long. CDR3 amino acids: CASSLIRGNQETQYF. Written as DNA, the CDR3 is TGTGCCAGCAGCTTAATCAGGGGTAACCAAGAGACCCAGTACTTC.

V is TRBV18 and J is TRBJ2-7, with D possibly matching TRBD2 (6 bases). This CDR3 has 18 residues. CDR1 KGHSH and CDR2 LQKENI come from the germline V gene. The V gene lost 4 bases and the J gene lost 3 bases, with 25 bases spanning the gap. DNA for the CDR3: TGTGCCAGCTCACAAAGCATCTGGAAACGGGAGACTCTCTACGAGCAGTACTTC. The encoded protein is CASSQSIWKRETLYEQYF.

The chain recombines TRBV4-2 with TRBJ2-1; 7 bases are a match to TRBD2. The junction had 12 bases not matched to a gene; V was cut back by 1 base and J by 12 bases. There are 15 residues in the CDR3. Germline loops: CDR1 LGHNA, CDR2 YNFKEQ. CDR3 in amino acids: CASSQGGATSYRQFF. In DNA form, the CDR3 reads TGTGCCAGCAGCCAAGGCGGTGCGACTAGCTATAGGCAGTTCTTC.

The table lists this clone with a count of one. The gene calls are TRBV28 and TRBJ1-2; D unclear. Trimming cost V 4 bases and J 2 bases, with 11 bases left between them. Germline V gene lookup returns CDR1 MDHEN and CDR2 SYDVKM. This CDR3 has 14 residues. The CDR3 nucleotides read TGTGCCAGCAGTTCCCCGGGTGAGAACTATGGCTACACCTTC. Translation: CASSSPGENYGYTF.

This rearrangement joins TRBV6-6 to TRBJ1-5; no clear D. The CDR3 covers 15 residues. Germline values: CDR1 MNHNY, CDR2 SVGAGI (reference sequence). V was clipped by 5 bases and J by 1 base, with 12 bases between them. The CDR3 sequence: CASSLRGASNQPQHF. CDR3 coding DNA: TGTGCCAGCAGTCTCCGGGGAGCGAGCAATCAGCCCCAGCATTTT.

In this sample, this clone turned up a few times. This chain links TRBV5-1 with TRBJ2-7; D uncertain. Trimming took off 4 bases at V and 0 bases at J, with 8 bases between the two ends. CDR3 length: 13 residues. CDR1 SGHRS and CDR2 YFSETQ come from the germline V gene. In DNA, the CDR3 is TGCGCCAGCAGCAGACAAAGCTCCTACGAGCAGTACTTC. Residues: CASSRQSSYEQYF.

The gene calls are TRBV7-2 and TRBJ2-5, with TRBD2 identical over 9 bases. TRBJ2-7 explains the end of the DNA better; the J call may be wrong. This CDR3 has 18 residues. CDR1 is SGHTA and CDR2 is FQGNSA in the germline V gene. The CDR3 is CASSLGWRRGRGSYEQYF. The DNA for the CDR3 is TGTGCCAGCAGCTTAGGGTGGCGGCGCGGGAGGGGCTCCTACGAGCAGTACTTC.

The chain employs TRBV10-3 and TRBJ1-2; D remains ambiguous. The CDR3 loop spans 14 amino acids. Deletions cut 3 bases from V and 4 bases from J, with 12 bases between. From germline, CDR1 is ENHRY and CDR2 SYGVKD. The CDR3 DNA is TGTGCCATCAGTGAAGCGCGGGCGATCTATGGCTACACCTTC. It is translated as CAISEARAIYGYTF.

The gene calls are TRBV5-4 and TRBJ1-4, with a tentative D call TRBD1 (6 bases). The CDR3 has 15 residues. V lost 3 bases to trimming and J lost 4 bases, with 13 bases between them. Germline assignment: CDR1 SGHNT and CDR2 YYREEE (reference sequence). CDR3 nucleotides: TGTGCCAGCAGCTGGACAGCCTCGGATAATGAAAAACTGTTTTTT. It is translated as CASSWTASDNEKLFF. Full variable domain (rest looked up from reference TRBV5-4 and TRBJ1-4): ETGVTQSPTHLIKTRGQQVTLRCSSQSGHNTVSWYQQALGQGPQFIFQYYREEENGRGNFPPRFSGLQFPNYSSELNVNALELDDSALYLCASSWTASDNEKLFFGSGTQLSVL.

This rearrangement joins TRBV19 to TRBJ1-2; 9 bases align to TRBD1. The V gene end was trimmed by 5 bases and the J gene end by 0 bases; junction bases not matched to a gene: 7. Germline values: CDR1 LNHDA, CDR2 SQIVND (reference sequence). This CDR3 region has 16 residues. The CDR3 loop is CASSPLQGAANYGYTF. The CDR3 DNA is TGTGCCAGTAGTCCCCTACAGGGGGCGGCTAACTATGGCTACACCTTC. Combining the CDR3 with reference TRBV19 and TRBJ1-2 gives the whole variable domain DGGITQSPKYLFRKEGQNVTLSCEQNLNHDAMYWYRQDPGQGLRLIYYSQIVNDFQKGDIAEGYSVSREKKESFPLTVTSAQKNPTAFYLCASSPLQGAANYGYTFGSGTRLTVV.

The chain uses TRBV9 and TRBJ2-1; 11 nucleotides match TRBD2. This CDR3 has 15 residues. Trimming cost V 3 bases and J 7 bases; bases outside gene matches: 6. Germline V lookup: CDR1 SGDLS, CDR2 YYNGEE. As DNA, the CDR3 is TGTGCCAGCAGCGGGGTGGCTAGCGGGGGGAATGAGCAGTTCTTC. It yields the protein CASSGVASGGNEQFF.

This clone was counted once. The chain has TRBV5-4 and TRBJ2-2; TRBD1 is a possible D gene (6 bases). Looked up from germline, CDR1 is SGHNT and CDR2 is YYREEE (reference sequence). V lost 4 bases, J lost 0 bases, and 13 bases lay in between. The CDR3 loop spans 16 amino acids. CDR3 region: CASSPWTVANTGELFF. The DNA of the CDR3 is TGTGCCAGCAGCCCTTGGACAGTCGCGAACACCGGGGAGCTGTTTTTT.

The V and J genes are TRBV5-1 and TRBJ2-7, with D hard to call. The germline V and J ends were trimmed by 5 bases and 1 base, with 10 bases remaining between them. The CDR3 runs to 13 residues. The germline gives CDR1 SGHRS, CDR2 YFSETQ. The CDR3 reads CASREFHSYEQYF. The CDR3 DNA is TGCGCCAGCAGGGAGTTCCATTCCTACGAGCAGTACTTC.

V and J are TRBV10-3 and TRBJ1-2; D unresolved. This CDR3 comprises 13 residues. Trimming took off 2 bases at V and 4 bases at J, with 8 bases between the two ends. Germline values: CDR1 ENHRY, CDR2 SYGVKD. The CDR3 DNA is TGTGCCATCAGTGAGACAGATGCCTATGGCTACACCTTC. Residues: CAISETDAYGYTF.

The chain is built from TRBV30 and TRBJ1-1; a possible D gene is TRBD1 (6 bases). Per the germline V gene, CDR1 is GTSNPN and CDR2 is SVGIG (reference sequence). V lost 0 bases, J lost 5 bases, and 10 bases lay in between. The CDR3 loop spans 13 amino acids. CDR3 in DNA: TGTGCCTGGAGTGTAAACAGGGCGACTGAAGCTTTCTTT. Translation: CAWSVNRATEAFF.

V and J are TRBV28 and TRBJ1-2; 8 bases align to TRBD1. Germline loops: CDR1 MDHEN, CDR2 SYDVKM. The V and J ends lost 10 bases and 7 bases, in that order; junction bases with no gene match: 2. The CDR3 totals 10 residues. CDR3 region: CATGGFGYTF. CDR3 nucleotide sequence: TGTGCCACAGGGGGCTTTGGCTACACCTTC.

This clone was picked up one time. The V gene is TRBV28, the J gene TRBJ2-1; possible D gene TRBD2, 6 bases. The V gene lost 6 bases and the J gene lost 0 bases, with 12 bases spanning the gap. Germline assignment: CDR1 MDHEN and CDR2 SYDVKM. The CDR3 contains 15 residues. CDR3 coding DNA: TGTGCCAGCAGCGGGACGGGAGCCTCCTACAATGAGCAGTTCTTC. Translating it yields CASSGTGASYNEQFF.

As regards this clone: The junction does not match germline at one end; this may be a read error. The chain employs TRBV7-9 and TRBJ1-1; D remains ambiguous. From germline, CDR1 is SEHNR and CDR2 FQNEAQ (reference sequence). This CDR3 region has 10 residues. The CDR3 sequence: CSSSPLRAFF. CDR3 sequence (DNA): TGTTCCAGCAGTCCGCTACGAGCTTTCTTT.

The chain links TRBV28 to TRBJ2-3, with D possibly TRBD1 on 6 matching bases. The V gene's germline CDR1 is MDHEN and CDR2 SYDVKM. The CDR3 sequence is 18 residues long. V lost 3 bases to trimming and J lost 0 bases, with 19 bases between them. CDR3 nucleotides: TGTGCCAGCAGTTTTGGGCAGGGGCCGCCGGGGAGCACAGATACGCAGTATTTT. The encoded protein is CASSFGQGPPGSTDTQYF.

The chain has TRBV30 and TRBJ1-5, with D possibly matching TRBD1 (5 bases). Germline V gives CDR1 GTSNPN, CDR2 SVGIG (reference sequence). The V end lost 0 bases, the J end lost 9 bases, and 15 bases lay between the germline ends. The CDR3 contains 14 residues. The DNA of the CDR3 is TGTGCCTGGAGTGTAGCGGGGCTGGTAAGGCCCCAGCATTTT. The encoded protein is CAWSVAGLVRPQHF.

On this clone itself: An end of the junction does not agree with germline; a read error may underlie this. The V call is TRBV7-7, the J call TRBJ2-1; D is perhaps TRBD2 (5 bases). The CDR3 runs 16 residues. The germline CDR1 and CDR2 sequences are SSHAT and FNYEAQ (reference sequence). The CDR3 DNA follows: TGTGCTAGCAGCTTAGGCCGGACTGTTTCCTACAATGAGCAGTTCTTC. Its protein product is CASSLGRTVSYNEQFF.

This clone was seen only once. The junction does not match germline at one end; this may be a read error. This chain connects TRBV15 to TRBJ2-5; D possibly corresponds to TRBD2 (6 bases). The CDR3 sequence is 17 residues long. Germline CDR1 LNHNV, CDR2 YYDKDF (reference sequence). The CDR3 DNA follows: TGTGCCACCAGCAGACCCAATCGGGAGACCCACCAAGAGATCCAGTACTTC. Translated, it gives CATSRPNRETHQEIQYF.

The rearrangement uses TRBV5-5 and TRBJ2-1; 11 bases map to TRBD2. The CDR3 runs 19 residues. Looked up from germline, CDR1 is SGHKS and CDR2 is YYEKEE (reference sequence). Trimming at V came to 1 base and at J to 9 bases, leaving 18 bases not matched to a gene. CDR3 residues: CASSLFVGSGRARSREQFF. The CDR3 nucleotides are TGTGCCAGCAGCTTGTTTGTAGGTAGCGGGAGGGCTCGCTCCCGTGAGCAGTTCTTC.

This chain joins TRBV6-5 and TRBJ1-5, with D tentatively TRBD1 (6 bases). There are 13 residues in the CDR3. The V gene's germline CDR1 is MNHEY and CDR2 SVGAGI. V lost 8 bases and J lost 3, with 11 bases in between. CDR3 nucleotides: TGTGCCAGCCACCAGGGGTACAATCAGCCCCAGCATTTT. Residues: CASHQGYNQPQHF.